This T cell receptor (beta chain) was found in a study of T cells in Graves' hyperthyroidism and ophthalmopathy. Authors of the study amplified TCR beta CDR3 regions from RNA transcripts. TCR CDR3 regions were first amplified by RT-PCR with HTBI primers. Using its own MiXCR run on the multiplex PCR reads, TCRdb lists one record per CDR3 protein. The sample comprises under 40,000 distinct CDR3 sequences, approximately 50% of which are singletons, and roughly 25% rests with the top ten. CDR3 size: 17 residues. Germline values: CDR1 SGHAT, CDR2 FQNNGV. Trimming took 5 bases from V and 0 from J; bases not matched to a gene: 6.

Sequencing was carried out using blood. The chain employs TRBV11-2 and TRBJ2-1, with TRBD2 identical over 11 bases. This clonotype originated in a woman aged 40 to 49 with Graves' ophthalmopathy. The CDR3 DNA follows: TGTGCCAGCAGCAAGAGGACTAGCGGGTACTCCTACAATGAGCAGTTCTTC. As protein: CASSKRTSGYSYNEQFF.